The 10 T cell receptor beta chains below were found in one sample sequenced in a study of blood T cell repertoires in COVID-19. TCRdb's table, derived via immunoSEQ multiplex PCR, lists solely in-frame clones and lacks some. There are some 150,000 clones in the sample; around 82% occur only once, and approximately 1.3% lies in the top ten. The sequencing input was peripheral blood. These receptors came from a man aged 55 to 70 who had recovered from COVID-19.

The chain joins TRBV7-3 to TRBJ2-6; the D gene is possibly TRBD1 (6 bases). Germline V CDR1 and CDR2: SGHTA, FQGTGA. The CDR3 contains 16 residues. Trimming shortened V by 5 bases and J by 1 base, and 12 bases separated the two germline ends. CDR3 sequence reads: CASSPQTGSGANVLTF. CDR3 sequence (DNA): TGTGCCAGCAGCCCCCAAACAGGGTCTGGGGCCAACGTCCTGACTTTC.

The chain joins TRBV13 to TRBJ1-1, with D tentatively TRBD1 (6 bases). V was clipped by 2 bases and J by 10 bases, with 11 bases between them. There are 12 residues in the CDR3. CDR1 and CDR2 from the germline V gene are PRHDT and FYEKMQ (reference sequence). CDR3 loop: CASSLSGASAFF. The CDR3 DNA follows: TGTGCCAGCAGCTTATCAGGGGCCTCAGCTTTCTTT. Together with reference TRBV13 and TRBJ1-1, the CDR3 gives the full variable domain: AAGVIQSPRHLIKEKRETATLKCYPIPRHDTVYWYQQGPGQDPQFLISFYEKMQSDKGSIPDRFSAQQFSDYHSELNMSSLELGDSALYFCASSLSGASAFFGQGTRLTVV.

This clone was counted between two and nine times. The chain uses TRBV5-1 and TRBJ1-2; 10 bases align to TRBD1. The CDR3 runs 16 residues. Germline V lookup: CDR1 SGHRS, CDR2 YFSETQ. J lost 4 bases, V lost 5 bases, and 11 bases had no gene match. The CDR3 DNA is TGCGCCAGCAGGGGGACAGGGGTTCTTTTTGGCTATGGCTACACCTTC. Protein sequence: CASRGTGVLFGYGYTF.

J is TRBJ2-2 and V is TRBV5-5, with D possibly matching TRBD1 (5 bases). Between the trimmed V and J ends, which lost 4 bases and 5 bases, there was a span of 12 bases. Germline values: CDR1 SGHKS, CDR2 YYEKEE (reference sequence). This CDR3 is 14 amino acids long. The CDR3: CASSHDSWTGELFF. The DNA of the CDR3 is TGTGCCAGCAGCCACGACAGTTGGACCGGGGAGCTGTTTTTT.

This clone showed up just a few times. The chain has TRBV13 and TRBJ2-7; no definite D call. The CDR3 is 16 amino acids. V was clipped by 5 bases and J by 5 bases, with 22 bases between them. Looked up from germline, CDR1 is PRHDT and CDR2 is FYEKMQ (reference sequence). In DNA form, the CDR3 reads TGTGCCAGCAGCCTAGAGGTGGTGGCAGGTGTAGACGAGCAGTACTTC. It yields the protein CASSLEVVAGVDEQYF.

The chain links TRBV19 to TRBJ2-5; D is unresolved. The CDR3 length is 15 residues. Trimming removed 0 bases from V and 2 bases from J, with 10 bases in between. Germline V gives CDR1 LNHDA, CDR2 SQIVND (reference sequence). The CDR3 loop is CASSIDFRNQETQYF. CDR3 nucleotides: TGTGCCAGTAGTATAGACTTCAGAAATCAAGAGACCCAGTACTTC.

The chain is built from TRBV5-1 and TRBJ2-2; D may be TRBD2 (7 bases). This CDR3 is 18 amino acids long. Germline values: CDR1 SGHRS, CDR2 YFSETQ. V lost 1 base and J lost 0, with 16 bases in between. The CDR3 DNA sequence: TGCGCCAGCAGCTTGCCCAGAGGGGGGGCCACGAACACCGGGGAGCTGTTTTTT. This translates into CASSLPRGGATNTGELFF.

This clone has just one count. The CDR3 reads CASSRLAGGRGTDTQYF. CDR3 coding DNA: TGTGCCAGCAGTCGACTAGCGGGGGGGCGGGGCACAGATACGCAGTATTTT. The gene calls are TRBV27 and TRBJ2-3, with 14 bases that match TRBD2. V shed 5 bases and J 1 base; nucleotides not matched to a gene: 5. Germline V lookup: CDR1 MNHEY, CDR2 SMNVEV (reference sequence). This CDR3 has 17 amino acids.

Of note for this clone: Sequence at one end of the junction differs from germline and may be a read error. This chain uses TRBV7-7 with TRBJ2-5; no firm D call. From germline, CDR1 is SSHAT and CDR2 FNYEAQ (reference sequence). The CDR3 contains 15 residues. In DNA, the CDR3 is TGTGCTAGCAGCTTTGATAGATCCAACGAAGAGACCCAGTACTTC. Its protein product is CASSFDRSNEETQYF.

This rearrangement joins TRBV27 to TRBJ1-4; 8 bases match TRBD1. The length of the CDR3 is 20 residues. The V gene end was trimmed by 5 bases and the J gene end by 2 bases; junction bases not matched to a gene: 19. CDR1 is MNHEY and CDR2 is SMNVEV in the germline V gene (reference sequence). The CDR3 nucleotides read TGTGCCAGCAGTCCTAGACCGGGACTACAGGGGGTAGGGACTAATGAAAAACTGTTTTTT. Residues: CASSPRPGLQGVGTNEKLFF.